The present entry profiles one T cell receptor (beta chain) with its context. The CDR3 is made up of 15 amino acids. Germline CDR1 is SGHAT and CDR2 is FQNNGV. V lost 6 bases to trimming and J lost 6 bases; unmatched junction nucleotides: 11. Measured with immunoSEQ multiplex PCR; TCRdb has only the in-frame clones, and not every one. The sample holds 150,000 or so clones; 80% to 90% are singletons and the top ten take roughly 1.7%. The data were taken from a study of control samples from healthy donors and cancer patients. The specimen sequenced was blood. The clonotype was recovered from a man younger than 30 in good health. The chain employs TRBV11-2 and TRBJ1-5, with 7 bases that match TRBD1. In nucleotides, the CDR3 is TGTGCCAGCAGTCGATCCGGACAGGCTGCTCAGCCCCAGCATTTT. Translation gives CASSRSGQAAQPQHF.